Listed here is a single T cell receptor (beta chain). The antigen is undetermined. Produced via immunoSEQ multiplex PCR; TCRdb's table is partial and in-frame only. The sample consists of approximately 21,000 clones, 60% to 80% of them appearing once. These data belong to a study of OX40 agonist ivuxolimab in advanced cancers. Study-wide background: Patients were dosed with the agonistic anti-OX40 (CD134) antibody ivuxolimab. The study enrolled dose-escalation patients with hepatocellular carcinoma, melanoma, renal cell or head and neck cancer. Three patients responded partially, comprising one with hepatocellular carcinoma and two with cutaneous melanoma. Findings and caveats of the study: The authors also found low normalized T-cell clonal expansion in some nonresponders.

Trimming stripped 8 bases from V and 4 bases from J, with 15 bases between. This CDR3 contains 13 residues. Germline-derived CDR1 and CDR2 are MNHEY and SMNVEV (reference sequence). The V and J genes are TRBV27 and TRBJ2-7; TRBD2 is a possible D gene (7 bases). The sequencing here drew on CD4+ or CD8+ T cells sorted from blood, taken in a trial of the OX40 agonist ivuxolimab. The source of this sequence is an adult with an advanced solid tumor such as melanoma, head and neck, liver or kidney cancer. CDR3 sequence reads: CASRGGGDYEQYF. DNA for the CDR3: TGTGCCAGCCGGGGCGGGGGCGATTACGAGCAGTACTTC.